This T cell receptor (beta chain) was captured in a study of regulatory T cells in long-lasting Graves disease. Germline CDR1 reads SGDLS; CDR2 reads YYNGEE. V dropped 4 bases and J dropped 4; count of bases not matched to a gene: 9. This CDR3 spans 15 amino acids. TCR beta libraries were built with iRepertoire HTBI primers and Arm-PCR of CDR3 regions. TCRdb reprocessed the multiplex PCR reads via MiXCR and lists one record per CDR3 protein. The data show about 300,000 distinct CDR3 sequences, with around 21% seen just once and about 61% held by the top ten. Time point denoted: persistent/refractory GD, antithyroid drugs over 5 years with positive TRAb. RNA isolated from PBMCs was used to make the TCR library.

This clonotype originated in a female donor with Graves disease. The chain recombines TRBV9 with TRBJ2-5, with 8 positions matching TRBD1. The specimen was peripheral blood mononuclear cells (PBMCs), collected when the disease was refractory, from a patient treated with antithyroid drugs. Here the CDR3 reads CASSPRTGLTETQYF. DNA for the CDR3: TGTGCCAGCAGCCCGCGGACAGGGTTAACAGAGACCCAGTACTTC.